These 2 T cell receptor beta chains were sequenced from one sample in a study of T-cell reconstitution after alpha-beta-depleted transplantation in children. Library preparation (for TCRbeta) was performed with unique molecular identifiers. TCRdb re-called the PCR reads with MiXCR, one entry per CDR3 protein. The sample includes roughly 100,000 distinct CDR3 sequences, around 7% of them seen just once. The sample in question was PBMCs, obtained before TCRalphabeta/CD19-depleted stem cell transplant. These receptors all stem from a boy aged 2 to 10 with acute lymphoblastic leukemia, due to receive a stem cell transplant.

This clonotype showed up many times. The rearrangement uses TRBV7-6 and TRBJ1-1; a possible D gene is TRBD1 (6 bases). Germline lookup yields CDR1 SGHVS and CDR2 FNYEAQ. The ends were cut back, 4 bases at V and 5 bases at J, with 8 bases in the middle. This CDR3 comprises 12 residues. The chain's CDR3 is CASSSRGTEAFF. DNA of the CDR3: TGTGCCAGCAGCTCCAGGGGTACTGAAGCTTTCTTT.

This clonotype is medium-sized. The chain carries TRBV4-1 and TRBJ2-2; D ambiguous. Germline lookup yields CDR1 MGHRA and CDR2 YSYEKL. V lost 0 bases and J lost 4, with 6 bases in between. This CDR3 has 14 amino acids. Written as DNA, the CDR3 is TGCGCCAGCAGCCAAGATAGGACCACCGGGGAGCTGTTTTTT. This sequence encodes CASSQDRTTGELFF.